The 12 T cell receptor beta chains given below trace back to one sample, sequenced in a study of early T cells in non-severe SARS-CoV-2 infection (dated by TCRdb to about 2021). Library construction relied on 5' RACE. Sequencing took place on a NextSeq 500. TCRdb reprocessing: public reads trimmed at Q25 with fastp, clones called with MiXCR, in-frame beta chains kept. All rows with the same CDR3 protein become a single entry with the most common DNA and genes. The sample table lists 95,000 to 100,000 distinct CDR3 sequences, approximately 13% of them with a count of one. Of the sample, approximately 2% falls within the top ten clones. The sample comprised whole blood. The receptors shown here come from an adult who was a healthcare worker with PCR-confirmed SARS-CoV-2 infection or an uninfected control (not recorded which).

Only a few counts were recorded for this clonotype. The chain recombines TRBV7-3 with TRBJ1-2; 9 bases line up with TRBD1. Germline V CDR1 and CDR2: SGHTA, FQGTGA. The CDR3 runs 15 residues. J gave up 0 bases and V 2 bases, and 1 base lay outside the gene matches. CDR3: CASSLGQGPNYGYTF. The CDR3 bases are TGTGCCAGCAGCTTAGGACAGGGGCCTAACTATGGCTACACCTTC.

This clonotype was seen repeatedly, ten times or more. In DNA, the CDR3 is TGTGCCAGCAGCGCGGTGAAGGGGCCTGTCTATGGCTACACCTTC. Protein product: CASSAVKGPVYGYTF. The rearrangement joins TRBV11-2 to TRBJ1-2, with D possibly being TRBD1 (5 bases). V shed 5 bases and J shed 4 bases, with 17 bases lying between them. The CDR3 is made up of 15 amino acids. The germline gives CDR1 SGHAT, CDR2 FQNNGV.

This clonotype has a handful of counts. The CDR3 DNA reads TGTGCCAGCCTCTCCAGATCGCGGCAGGGCTATGCGACCCAGTACTTC. Amino acid sequence: CASLSRSRQGYATQYF. V and J are TRBV28 and TRBJ2-5; the D gene is possibly TRBD1 (5 bases). Trimming stripped 8 bases from V and 7 bases from J, with 26 bases between. The CDR3 has 16 amino acids. The V gene's germline CDR1 is MDHEN and CDR2 SYDVKM.

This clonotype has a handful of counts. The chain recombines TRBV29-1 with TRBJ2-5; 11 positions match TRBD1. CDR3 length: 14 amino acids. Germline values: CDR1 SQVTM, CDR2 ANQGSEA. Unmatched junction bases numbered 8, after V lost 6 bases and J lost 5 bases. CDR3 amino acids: CSVARDRGMETQYF. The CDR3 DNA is TGCAGCGTCGCTCGGGACAGGGGGATGGAGACCCAGTACTTC.

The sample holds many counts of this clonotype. The CDR3 bases are TGTGCCAGCAGTTCCACAGTCGGCTACACCTTC. Translating it yields CASSSTVGYTF. This rearrangement joins TRBV28 to TRBJ1-2, with no clear D. The CDR3 runs 11 residues. Germline CDR1 and CDR2: MDHEN and SYDVKM. With 4 bases removed from V and 8 bases from J, the gap between germline ends came to 8 bases.

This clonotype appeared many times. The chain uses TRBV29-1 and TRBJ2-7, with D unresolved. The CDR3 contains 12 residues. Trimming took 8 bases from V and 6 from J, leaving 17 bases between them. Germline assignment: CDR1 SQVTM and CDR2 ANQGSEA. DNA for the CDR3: TGCAGCCCTAGGACCTACACGGGCGAGCAGTACTTC. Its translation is CSPRTYTGEQYF.

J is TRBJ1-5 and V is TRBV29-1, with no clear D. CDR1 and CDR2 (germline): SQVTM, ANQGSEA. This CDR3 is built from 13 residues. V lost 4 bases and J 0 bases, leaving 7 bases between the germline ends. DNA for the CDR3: TGCAGCGTTGTGTGGGATAGCAATCAGCCCCAGCATTTT. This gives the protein CSVVWDSNQPQHF.

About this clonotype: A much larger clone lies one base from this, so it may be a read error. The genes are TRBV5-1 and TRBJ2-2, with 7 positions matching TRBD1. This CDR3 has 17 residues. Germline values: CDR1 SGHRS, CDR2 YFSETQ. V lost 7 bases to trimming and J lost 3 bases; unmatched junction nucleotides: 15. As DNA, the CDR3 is TGCGCCAGCCGATCCGGATCCGGGACAGAGTACACCGGGGAGCTGTTTTTT. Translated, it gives CASRSGSGTEYTGELFF.

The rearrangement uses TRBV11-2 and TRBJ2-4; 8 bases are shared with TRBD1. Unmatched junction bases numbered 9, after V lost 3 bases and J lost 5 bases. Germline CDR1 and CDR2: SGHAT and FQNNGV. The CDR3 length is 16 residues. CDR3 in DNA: TGTGCCAGCAGCTTTATTCCCAGGGGGCGCGAAAACATTCAGTACTTC. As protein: CASSFIPRGRENIQYF. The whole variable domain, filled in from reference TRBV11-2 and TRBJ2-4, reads EAGVAQSPRYKIIEKRQSVAFWCNPISGHATLYWYQQILGQGPKLLIQFQNNGVVDDSQLPKDRFSAERLKGVDSTLKIQPAKLEDSAVYLCASSFIPRGRENIQYFGAGTRLSVL.

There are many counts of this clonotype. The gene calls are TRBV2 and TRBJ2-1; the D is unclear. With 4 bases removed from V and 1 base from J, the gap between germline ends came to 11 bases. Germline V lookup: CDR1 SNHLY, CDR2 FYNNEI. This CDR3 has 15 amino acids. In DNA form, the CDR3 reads TGTGCCAGCAGTGGAGGCAGGTCATCCTACAATGAGCAGTTCTTC. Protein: CASSGGRSSYNEQFF.

The CDR3 protein is CASSPDTRDRGKTQYF. The CDR3 region has the DNA TGTGCCAGCAGCCCCGACACCCGGGACAGGGGAAAGACCCAGTACTTC. The chain has TRBV5-4 and TRBJ2-5; 10 positions match TRBD1. The CDR3 is 16 amino acids. Per germline, CDR1 SGHNT and CDR2 YYREEE (reference sequence). The junction had 12 bases not matched to a gene; V was cut back by 4 bases and J by 6 bases. The full variable domain, its missing parts supplied by reference TRBV5-4 and TRBJ2-5, is ETGVTQSPTHLIKTRGQQVTLRCSSQSGHNTVSWYQQALGQGPQFIFQYYREEENGRGNFPPRFSGLQFPNYSSELNVNALELDDSALYLCASSPDTRDRGKTQYFGPGTRLLVL.

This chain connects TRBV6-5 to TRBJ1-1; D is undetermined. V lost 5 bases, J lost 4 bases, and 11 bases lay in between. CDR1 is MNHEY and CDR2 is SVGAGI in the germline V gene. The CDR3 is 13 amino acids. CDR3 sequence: CASSTRLGTEAFF. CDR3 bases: TGTGCCAGCAGTACCCGGTTGGGCACTGAAGCTTTCTTT.